This paragraph reports one T cell receptor beta chain. The antigen remains undetermined. Time point described: baseline, week 1 (first vaccination visit). Treatment of the sample: pre-vaccination baseline after standard-of-care therapy. Newly diagnosed WHO grade 3 or 4 IDH1-mutant, ATRX-lost astrocytomas were identified in the donors. The repertoire was sequenced with immunoSEQ multiplex PCR; TCRdb's copy has only in-frame clones and lacks some. Of 75,000 to 100,000 clones in the sample, 85% to 90% were seen once. This specimen comes from a study of a mutant IDH1 vaccine in newly diagnosed glioma. About the research overall: Treated patients showed a male proportion of roughly 60%, a female proportion of around 40%, and a mean age of about 44 years.

Germline assignment: CDR1 MNHEY and CDR2 SMNVEV (reference sequence). The CDR3 contains 16 residues. V was pared by 2 bases and J by 1 base, with 11 bases between. Overall study findings and caveats: Any relationship between pseudoprogression and changes in top peripheral T cell clonotypes seemed absent.

The sample was PBMCs, taken from a glioma patient treated with radiotherapy, temozolomide or both. The rearrangement links TRBV27 to TRBJ2-2; D is unclear. This TCR was sampled from a woman aged 50 to 60 with glioma. CDR3 coding DNA: TGTGCCAGCAGTTTACTGATCACCCAGAACACCGGGGAGCTGTTTTTT. This translates into CASSLLITQNTGELFF.